The rows below give T cell receptor beta chains drawn from one sample of a study of blood T cell repertoires in COVID-19. Produced via immunoSEQ multiplex PCR; TCRdb's table is partial and in-frame only. In the table there are about 170,000 clones, more than 85% of which are singletons. The source material was PBMCs or T cells enriched from blood (not recorded which). These TCRs come from a woman aged 45-59 years who had recovered from COVID-19. The CDR3 runs from the conserved cysteine through the conserved F or W. The D gene is left open where the match is weak. Size is omitted from some rows. Given values are once, few, many or a class for expanded clones.

d_call j_call clone_size v_call cdr3_aa cdr3_nt
. TRBJ1-5 once TRBV19 CASSTRQVNSNQPQHF TGTGCCAGTAGTACGAGACAGGTGAATAGCAATCAGCCCCAGCATTTT
. TRBJ2-7 . TRBV3-1/TRBV3-2 CASARGASGSYEQYF TGTGCCAGCGCCCGGGGGGCTAGCGGTTCCTACGAGCAGTACTTC
. TRBJ1-6 . TRBV19 CASSIMTVESPLHF TGTGCCAGTAGTATAATGACAGTTGAGTCACCCCTCCACTTT
. TRBJ2-5 . TRBV2 CASSDYLQETQYF TGTGCCAGCAGTGACTACCTCCAAGAGACCCAGTACTTC
TRBD2 TRBJ2-2 . TRBV7-6 CASSSRQGTSGNTGELFF TGTGCCAGCAGTTCGCGACAGGGGACTAGCGGAAACACCGGGGAGCTGTTTTTT
TRBD1 TRBJ1-1 . TRBV5-1 CASSAGGFRTEAFF TGCGCCAGCAGCGCAGGGGGCTTCAGGACTGAAGCTTTCTTT
TRBD1 TRBJ1-2 . TRBV19 CASSTWDSDLNYGYTF TGTGCCAGTAGTACCTGGGACAGCGATTTAAACTATGGCTACACCTTC
. TRBJ2-2 once TRBV14 CASRSSSNTGELFF TGTGCCAGCAGATCCTCTTCGAACACCGGGGAGCTGTTTTTT
TRBD2 TRBJ2-2 many TRBV18 CASSPRTSISNTGELFF TGTGCCAGCTCACCACGGACTAGCATATCGAACACCGGGGAGCTGTTTTTT
TRBD2 TRBJ2-5 . TRBV5-1 CASSIGAGGKETQYF TGCGCCAGCTCCATCGGAGCGGGAGGGAAAGAGACCCAGTACTTC
TRBD2 TRBJ2-1 . TRBV7-2 CASSLVPGGSYNEQFF TGTGCCAGCAGCTTAGTTCCGGGGGGCTCCTACAATGAGCAGTTCTTC
. TRBJ1-5 . TRBV6-1 CASSETWGGNQPQHF TGTGCCAGCAGTGAAACCTGGGGCGGCAATCAGCCCCAGCATTTT
TRBD1 TRBJ2-2 . TRBV7-8 CASSLWTGTSGELFF TGTGCCAGCAGCTTATGGACAGGGACAAGCGGGGAGCTGTTTTTT
. TRBJ2-1 . TRBV11-3 CASSLGSQGLGDEQFF TGTGCCAGCAGCTTGGGCTCCCAGGGGTTAGGCGATGAGCAGTTCTTC
. TRBJ1-4 . TRBV10-3 CAISEGGLGPATNEKLFF TGTGCCATCAGTGAGGGGGGGTTAGGCCCTGCAACTAATGAAAAACTGTTTTTT
. TRBJ2-7 . TRBV30 CAWSLRDEQYF TGTGCCTGGAGCCTGAGGGACGAGCAGTACTTC
TRBD1 TRBJ1-5 . TRBV4-3 CASSPTPRTGGSYSNQPQHF TGCGCCAGCAGCCCCACCCCCAGGACAGGGGGCTCCTATAGCAATCAGCCCCAGCATTTT
TRBD1 TRBJ1-1 . TRBV5-1 CASGRIGTGETNTEAFF TGCGCCAGCGGCCGAATCGGGACAGGGGAGACGAACACTGAAGCTTTCTTT
TRBD1 TRBJ2-7 few TRBV7-7 CASSPTLDRVKSGEQYF TGTGCTAGCAGCCCGACCCTAGACAGGGTTAAATCCGGCGAGCAGTACTTC
TRBD2 TRBJ2-1 . TRBV11-3 CASRGGRAYNEQFF TGTGCCAGCAGGGGCGGGAGGGCCTACAATGAGCAGTTCTTC
TRBD1 TRBJ2-3 . TRBV12-5 CASGPNRGDTQYF TGTGCTAGTGGTCCAAACAGGGGGGATACGCAGTATTTT
TRBD1 TRBJ2-1 . TRBV30 CAWDGDRAPQQFF TGTGCCTGGGACGGGGACAGGGCACCCCAGCAGTTCTTC
. TRBJ2-7 . TRBV9 CASSEGGNPAYEQYF TGTGCCAGCAGCGAGGGGGGGAATCCAGCCTACGAGCAGTACTTC
. TRBJ2-7 . TRBV15 CATSIGGTSGEQYF TGTGCCACCAGCATAGGCGGGACCTCGGGGGAGCAGTACTTC
TRBD1 TRBJ1-5 . TRBV20-1 CSACDRGNQPQHF TGCAGTGCTTGTGACAGGGGGAATCAGCCCCAGCATTTT
TRBD1 TRBJ1-2 . TRBV7-9 CASSTRTGGYGYTF TGTGCCAGCAGCACCCGGACAGGGGGGTATGGCTACACCTTC
TRBD2 TRBJ2-7 . TRBV2 CASRDGLAGAYEQYF TGTGCCAGCAGGGACGGACTAGCGGGAGCCTACGAGCAGTACTTC
TRBD1 TRBJ2-2 . TRBV5-6 CASSLSLGTEHTGELFF TGTGCCAGCAGCTTGTCTTTAGGGACAGAGCACACCGGGGAGCTGTTTTTT
. TRBJ2-1 . TRBV28 CASSLHPNEQFF TGTGCCAGCAGTTTACATCCCAATGAGCAGTTCTTC
. TRBJ1-2 once TRBV15 CATSRDGGYYGYTF TGTGCCACCAGCAGAGATGGAGGGTACTATGGCTACACCTTC
TRBD2 TRBJ2-1 once TRBV7-8 CASSLAGLSSGRDQNEQFF TGTGCCAGCAGCTTAGCGGGCCTCTCTAGCGGGAGGGACCAAAATGAGCAGTTCTTC
. TRBJ2-1 . TRBV30 CAWTIGVSTYNEQFF TGTGCCTGGACCATAGGGGTAAGCACCTACAATGAGCAGTTCTTC
. TRBJ2-5 . TRBV27 CASSPRSGNQETQYF TGTGCCAGCAGTCCCCGGTCCGGGAACCAAGAGACCCAGTACTTC
TRBD2 TRBJ2-2 . TRBV7-3 CASSPKRRLAGDTGELFF TGTGCCAGCAGCCCCAAGCGTCGGCTAGCGGGGGACACCGGGGAGCTGTTTTTT
. TRBJ2-3 . TRBV24-1 CATSVTDTQYF TGTGCCACCTCTGTCACAGATACGCAGTATTTT
TRBD1 TRBJ1-2 . TRBV7-9 CASSPRQGFNYGYTF TGTGCCAGCAGCCCCCGACAGGGATTTAACTATGGCTACACCTTC
. TRBJ2-3 . TRBV28 CASSSQGPDTQYF TGTGCCAGCAGTTCGCAGGGGCCAGATACGCAGTATTTT
TRBD1 TRBJ2-7 . TRBV5-1 CASSLRQGWYEQYF TGCGCCAGCAGCTTGAGACAGGGTTGGTACGAGCAGTACTTC
TRBD2 TRBJ2-3 . TRBV24-1 CATSDPPELAGPSTDTQYF TGTGCCACCAGTGATCCGCCTGAACTAGCGGGTCCTAGCACAGATACGCAGTATTTT
. TRBJ2-7 . TRBV12-3/TRBV12-4 CASSLGRAYEQYF TGTGCCAGCAGTTTAGGCAGGGCCTACGAGCAGTACTTC
. TRBJ1-6 . TRBV4-1 CASSQETRPGSPLHF TGCGCCAGCAGCCAAGAAACCCGTCCGGGGTCACCCCTCCACTTT
. TRBJ1-5 . TRBV10-3 CAISESFGSPQPQHF TGTGCCATCAGTGAGTCGTTCGGGTCTCCTCAGCCCCAGCATTTT
. TRBJ2-3 . TRBV5-1 CASSARIRGSSDTQYF TGCGCCAGCAGCGCCCGGATTAGGGGTAGCTCAGATACGCAGTATTTT
TRBD1 TRBJ1-4 . TRBV12-3/TRBV12-4 CASSGTGAEKLFF TGTGCCAGCAGTGGGACAGGGGCTGAAAAACTGTTTTTT
. TRBJ2-3 . TRBV5-1 CASSLAAGDTQYF TGCGCCAGCAGCTTGGCCGCAGGAGATACGCAGTATTTT
TRBD1 TRBJ2-3 . TRBV6-4 CASSDSGTGGASDTQYF TGTGCCAGCAGTGACTCGGGGACAGGGGGCGCCTCAGATACGCAGTATTTT
TRBD1 TRBJ1-3 once TRBV7-2 CASSPGGAGTGNTIYF TGTGCCAGCAGCCCAGGGGGCGCAGGGACTGGAAACACCATATATTTT
TRBD2 TRBJ2-3 . TRBV5-1 CASSLGTSPGTDTQYF TGCGCCAGCAGCTTAGGGACTAGCCCCGGGACAGATACGCAGTATTTT
TRBD2 TRBJ2-3 . TRBV7-9 CASSPLLAGGADTQYF TGTGCCAGCAGCCCCCTACTAGCGGGGGGGGCGGATACGCAGTATTTT
TRBD1 TRBJ2-2 . TRBV28 CASSPDRGYTGELFF TGTGCCAGCAGTCCGGACAGGGGATACACCGGGGAGCTGTTTTTT
TRBD2 TRBJ2-5 few TRBV4-1 CASSHPGLAGGPNQETQYF TGCGCCAGCAGCCATCCCGGACTAGCGGGAGGGCCGAATCAAGAGACCCAGTACTTC
TRBD1 TRBJ1-2 . TRBV2 CASKPGTGGYGYTF TGTGCCAGCAAACCAGGGACAGGGGGTTATGGCTACACCTTC
TRBD2 TRBJ2-1 . TRBV7-9 CASSSLAGTYNEQFF TGTGCCAGCAGCTCGCTAGCGGGCACCTACAATGAGCAGTTCTTC
. TRBJ1-1 . TRBV29-1 CSVVGVMNTEAFF TGCAGCGTTGTAGGGGTGATGAACACTGAAGCTTTCTTT
. TRBJ1-4 once TRBV28 CASSPLKRGGGEKLFF TGTGCCAGCAGCCCCCTAAAGCGGGGAGGGGGTGAAAAACTGTTTTTT